The subject of this entry is one TCR beta chain. Antigen unknown. MiXCR was run by TCRdb on the 5' RACE reads, yielding one entry per CDR3 protein. The repertoire holds a few hundred thousand distinct CDR3 sequences, with 9.5% to 15% as singletons. This specimen belongs to a study of CD8 T cells in ankylosing spondylitis. General study findings and limits: Ankylosing spondylitis blood appeared to be characterized by a TCR beta motif of under 10 highly homologous variants.

Trimming took 3 bases from V and 10 from J, leaving 19 bases between them. Per the germline V gene, CDR1 is SNHLY and CDR2 is FYNNEI. This CDR3 region has 15 residues. This TCR came from a male donor with ankylosing spondylitis. Input material: blood, either unsorted or a sorted T cell fraction (not recorded which). The chain couples TRBV2 to TRBJ2-1, with D possibly being TRBD2 (6 bases). CDR3 DNA: TGTGCCAGCAGTGATGACTCAATCGGGACTGCCGAGCAGTTCTTC. It yields the protein CASSDDSIGTAEQFF.